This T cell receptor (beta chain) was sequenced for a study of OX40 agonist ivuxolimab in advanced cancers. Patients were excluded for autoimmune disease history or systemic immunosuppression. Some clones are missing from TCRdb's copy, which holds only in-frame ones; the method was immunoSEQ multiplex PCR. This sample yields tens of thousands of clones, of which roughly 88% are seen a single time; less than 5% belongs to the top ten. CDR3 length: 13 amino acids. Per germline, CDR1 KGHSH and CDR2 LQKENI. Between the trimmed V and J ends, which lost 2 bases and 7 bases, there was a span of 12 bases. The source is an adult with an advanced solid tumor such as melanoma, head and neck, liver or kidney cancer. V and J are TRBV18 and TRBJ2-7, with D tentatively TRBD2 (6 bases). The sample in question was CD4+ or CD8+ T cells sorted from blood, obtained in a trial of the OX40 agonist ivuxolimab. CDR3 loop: CASSPSPGGEQYF. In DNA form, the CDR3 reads TGTGCCAGCTCACCATCGCCAGGAGGGGAGCAGTACTTC.